The T cell receptor (beta chain) under discussion was sequenced for a study of glioma-infiltrating T cells after dendritic cell vaccination (dated by TCRdb to the mid-2010s). In the study overall: The cohort comprised approximately 15 glioblastoma patients from Phase I and II dendritic cell vaccination trials, 9 newly diagnosed and 6 with recurrent disease. Survival after dendritic cell vaccination was correlated with TCR sequencing metrics, such as TIL content and the overlap between tumor and blood repertoires. Between about 2002 and 2013, patients were given autologous tumor lysate-pulsed dendritic cell vaccination. To make the vaccine, monocyte-derived dendritic cells were cultured for less than nine days with IL-4 and GM-CSF and then pulsed overnight with autologous tumor lysate. Tumor-infiltrating lymphocyte content was quantified and tumor and blood repertoires were compared in dendritic cell-vaccinated glioblastoma patients by deep sequencing of TCR beta CDR3 regions. Three intradermal dendritic cell vaccine injections were administered to patients at biweekly intervals in the arm below the axilla.

The time point label of this sample denotes: after dendritic cell vaccination, including at tumor progression/relapse. Patients were selected on the basis of adequate residual fresh-frozen tumor tissue and more than two years of available survival data. None of the glioblastoma patients carried an isocitrate dehydrogenase mutation, although molecular status otherwise varied. PBMC were collected before vaccination, two weeks after the third vaccination, and at tumor progression if progression occurred. Genomic DNA was extracted with the Qiagen DNeasy Blood extraction Kit. From the cysteine through the phenylalanine, the CDR3 covers 14 amino acids. CDR3 DNA only is kept here, 42 bases in frame from base 1. V is reduced by 3 bases and J by 7 bases, leaving a spacing of 13 bases between them. According to the germline V gene (reference sequence), CDR1 reads LNHDA and CDR2 reads SQIVND. This clone was detected only once. Its target antigen remains unknown. No base-level quality is on record; no much larger clone is a single base apart.

TCRB CDR3 regions were amplified from roughly 1.8 ug genomic DNA, or all available DNA if less, using the immunoSEQ assay. Multiplex PCR used 60 forward primers for TCR V beta segments and 13 reverse primers for J beta segments. To estimate reads per starting template, synthetic control templates were spiked into each sample at limiting dilution. The Illumina HiSeq System generated sequencing reads of 87 bp. In the authors' own workflow: To remove PCR and sequencing errors, closely related sequences were merged with a nearest neighbor algorithm. TCR overlap was defined as the percentage of unique tumor TCR beta sequences that were also present in the same patient's peripheral blood. TCRdb holds this immuneACCESS table with in-frame rearrangements only. Some clones are missing; in checked studies, unresolved V genes explain under half, and the rest has no known cause. V, J and clone size are taken as reported in that table, and D and trimming were inferred from the DNA itself. In this sample the table shows more than 20,000 clones, just under 90% of which occur a single time. The ten largest clones represent under 3% of the sample.

The paper as a whole reports these results and caveats: The cohort was small and heterogeneous, few patients had complete blood and tumor sets, and even fewer had initial-recurrent tumor pairs. The three-group TCR overlap response model was described as speculative and requiring prospective validation. No direct relationship between TCR clonality and survival was found, suggesting a diverse polyclonal response may matter. After dendritic cell vaccination, a higher estimated pretreatment TIL content predicted longer time to progression and overall survival.

This sample comprised blood, obtained after dendritic cell vaccination. The receptor was isolated from a human donor with glioblastoma. The chain joins TRBV19 to TRBJ1-5; matching of 5 bases hints at TRBD1 as the D gene. The CDR3: CASSMIGGGQPQHF. At the DNA level, the sequence is TGTGCCAGTAGTATGATCGGCGGGGGGCAGCCCCAGCATTTT. When the CDR3 is completed using the reference TRBV19 and TRBJ1-5 genes on either side, the full variable domain is DGGITQSPKYLFRKEGQNVTLSCEQNLNHDAMYWYRQDPGQGLRLIYYSQIVNDFQKGDIAEGYSVSREKKESFPLTVTSAQKNPTAFYLCASSMIGGGQPQHFGDGTRLSIL.